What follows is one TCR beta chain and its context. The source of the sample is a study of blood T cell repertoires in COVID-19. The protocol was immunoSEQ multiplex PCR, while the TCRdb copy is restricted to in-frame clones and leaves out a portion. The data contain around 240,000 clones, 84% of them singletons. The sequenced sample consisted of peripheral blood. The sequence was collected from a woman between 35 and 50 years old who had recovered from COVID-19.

The DNA of the CDR3 is TGCGCCAGCAGCCAAGAGTTAAGGGGGCCGAACCAAGAGACCCAGTACTTC. It specifies CASSQELRGPNQETQYF. The J gene is TRBJ2-5, the V gene TRBV4-3, with 7 nucleotides matching TRBD1. The ends lost 0 bases at V and 0 bases at J; junction bases unmatched: 7. CDR3 length equals 17 residues. CDR1 and CDR2 (germline): LGHNA, YSLEER.